This T cell receptor (beta chain) was documented in a study of T cells expressing NK-cell markers. Overall study findings and caveats: Leadership of the CD3+CD56-NKG2C+ fraction also belonged to these clonotypes in a handful of donors. As a fraction of CD8+ T cells, dominant NKG2C+ clonotypes reached about 1.0-8% in about six donors.

TCRdb re-called the 5' RACE reads; every CDR3 protein appears as one record, without DNA. This sample's clone table lists some 440,000 distinct CDR3 sequences. The length of the CDR3 is 17 residues. In germline, CDR1 is LGHDT, CDR2 YNNKEL (reference sequence). Notes on this clonotype: Its antigen remains unidentified.

The J gene is TRBJ2-2, the V gene TRBV3-1; TCRdb designates TRBD2, a call that cannot be tested without DNA. The sequence was obtained from a woman aged 45-65 years in good health. The specimen sequenced was blood T cells: a sorted CD56 or NKG2C T cell subset, CD4+ or CD8+ T cells, or bulk PBMC T cells (not recorded which). The CDR3 loop is CASRESRGNINTGELFF.